The 28 T cell receptor beta chains presented below share a single source sample, sequenced in a study of cytomegalovirus exposure and HLA in healthy donors. The PCR ran on 60 Vbeta and 13 Jbeta primers. Generated by immunoSEQ multiplex PCR, the TCRdb table keeps only in-frame clones and is missing some. The sample contains 150,000 to 200,000 clones, roughly 84% of which appear only once. The sequenced sample consisted of PBMCs. These receptors all stem from a boy aged 10-17 years in good health and CMV-seronegative.

The chain couples TRBV5-5 to TRBJ1-1; D gene uncertain. This CDR3 has 15 amino acids. Trimming stripped 0 bases from V and 0 bases from J, with 9 bases between. Per the germline V gene, CDR1 is SGHKS and CDR2 is YYEKEE (reference sequence). CDR3 bases: TGTGCCAGCAGCTTGGTTCCAGGTATGAACACTGAAGCTTTCTTT. The encoded protein is CASSLVPGMNTEAFF.

The chain couples TRBV6-6 to TRBJ2-5; tentatively, D is TRBD1 (6 bases). The closer fit of TRBJ2-7 to the DNA end suggests the J call may be wrong. The CDR3 length is 16 residues. Germline CDR1 MNHNY, CDR2 SVGAGI (reference sequence). The CDR3 loop is CASSYRRQLGGYEQYF. The CDR3 bases are TGTGCCAGCAGTTACAGGAGGCAGCTAGGGGGCTACGAGCAGTACTTC.

This clone has more than one count but fewer than ten. This chain uses TRBV5-6 with TRBJ1-1, with a tentative D call TRBD1 (6 bases). Trimming removed 0 bases at V and 11 bases at J, with 14 bases between. The CDR3 loop spans 13 amino acids. The germline gives CDR1 SGHDT, CDR2 YYEEEE. CDR3 loop: CASSLGQVRGAFF. The CDR3, as DNA: TGTGCCAGCAGCTTGGGACAGGTCCGAGGGGCTTTCTTT.

This clone was observed a few times. The rearrangement links TRBV10-3 to TRBJ2-1; TRBD1 might be the D (5 bases). V was shortened by 4 bases and J by 6 bases, with 7 bases between the two germline ends. The CDR3 contains 12 residues. Germline assignment: CDR1 ENHRY and CDR2 SYGVKD. CDR3 nucleotide sequence: TGTGCCATCAGTGGGACATTCAATGAGCAGTTCTTC. Protein sequence: CAISGTFNEQFF.

The rearrangement uses TRBV6-5 and TRBJ1-2; no clear D. Germline lookup yields CDR1 MNHEY and CDR2 SVGAGI. The length of the CDR3 is 14 residues. V was cut by 5 bases and J by 8 bases, with 18 bases left in between. The CDR3 nucleotides are TGTGCCAGCAGTCCGACACCTACTTCGGGGGGCTACACCTTC. Residues: CASSPTPTSGGYTF.

The chain carries TRBV19 and TRBJ1-1; D may be TRBD1 (5 bases). Germline V gene lookup returns CDR1 LNHDA and CDR2 SQIVND (reference sequence). This CDR3 spans 17 amino acids. Trimming stripped 3 bases from V and 2 bases from J, with 19 bases between. CDR3 region: CASSIKGQGLKNTEAFF. CDR3 coding DNA: TGTGCCAGTAGTATTAAGGGCCAGGGCCTGAAAAACACTGAAGCTTTCTTT.

This clone was observed once. This sequence joins TRBV5-1 and TRBJ1-2; D is uncertain. Trimming removed 6 bases at V and 4 bases at J, with 10 bases between. Germline lookup yields CDR1 SGHRS and CDR2 YFSETQ. The CDR3 contains 12 residues. As DNA, the CDR3 is TGCGCCAGCACGAGGGAGACCTATGGCTACACCTTC. Translating it yields CASTRETYGYTF.

V usage is TRBV11-2 and J usage is TRBJ2-2; TRBD1 might be the D (5 bases). The CDR3 loop spans 19 amino acids. Germline assignment: CDR1 SGHAT and CDR2 FQNNGV. V lost 4 bases and J 0 bases, leaving 21 bases between the germline ends. The CDR3 region has the DNA TGTGCCAGCAGCTATAGCCGCACTCTGACAGTTTCGAACACCGGGGAGCTGTTTTTT. Translation: CASSYSRTLTVSNTGELFF.

V gene TRBV4-3 combines with J gene TRBJ1-3; 7 bases agree with TRBD1. J gave up 0 bases and V 4 bases, and 6 bases lay outside the gene matches. Germline values: CDR1 LGHNA, CDR2 YSLEER. The CDR3 covers 16 residues. The CDR3 loop reads CASSRTWDSSGNTIYF. For the CDR3, the DNA is TGCGCCAGCAGCCGGACGTGGGACAGCTCTGGAAACACCATATATTTT.

The chain employs TRBV10-3 and TRBJ2-7; the match to TRBD1 covers 7 bases. Germline CDR1 is ENHRY and CDR2 is SYGVKD. The CDR3 is 14 amino acids. V gave up 3 bases and J gave up 2 bases; unmatched junction bases: 4. The chain's CDR3 is CAISDRTGPYEQYF. DNA of the CDR3: TGTGCCATCAGTGACCGGACAGGCCCCTACGAGCAGTACTTC.

As for this clone: One junction end does not reproduce the germline sequence, and a read error may be involved. The chain links TRBV7-7 to TRBJ2-1, with a tentative D call TRBD1 (7 bases). This CDR3 region has 16 residues. Looked up from germline, CDR1 is SSHAT and CDR2 is FNYEAQ (reference sequence). In DNA form, the CDR3 reads TGTGCTAGCAGCTTAGGGAGTCAGGGGGGCGGCGATGAGCAGTTCTTC. Its translation is CASSLGSQGGGDEQFF.

This chain links TRBV7-6 with TRBJ2-3, with 8 bases lining up with TRBD2. The length of the CDR3 is 16 residues. Trimming removed 3 bases from V and 5 bases from J; junction bases left unmatched: 10. Germline assignment: CDR1 SGHVS and CDR2 FNYEAQ. CDR3 in DNA: TGTGCCAGCAGCTTGAGTCGCGGGGGGCGCGGAGATACGCAGTATTTT. It translates to CASSLSRGGRGDTQYF.

The genes are TRBV13 and TRBJ2-5, with D possibly matching TRBD2 (5 bases). The CDR3 contains 13 residues. CDR1 and CDR2 from the germline V gene are PRHDT and FYEKMQ (reference sequence). V dropped 1 base and J dropped 4 bases, with 7 bases sitting between them. CDR3 amino acids: CASSLAAGETQYF. The CDR3 DNA is TGTGCCAGCAGCTTAGCTGCGGGAGAGACCCAGTACTTC.

This sequence joins TRBV12-5 and TRBJ1-5, with D hard to call. Trimming took off 1 base at V and 4 bases at J, with 11 bases between the two ends. The CDR3 runs 15 residues. Germline-derived CDR1 and CDR2 are LGHNT and FRNRAP. CDR3 nucleotide sequence: TGTGCTAGTGGTTTGGGGCCTCCCGGGAATCAGCCCCAGCATTTT. Protein product: CASGLGPPGNQPQHF.

The chain is built from TRBV5-1 and TRBJ1-2, with D uncertain. Germline V gives CDR1 SGHRS, CDR2 YFSETQ. Deletions cut 0 bases from V and 1 base from J, with 4 bases between. The CDR3 contains 13 residues. Here the CDR3 DNA reads TGCGCCAGCAGCTTGGCCCGTAACTATGGCTACACCTTC. Translation: CASSLARNYGYTF.

V gene TRBV6-1 combines with J gene TRBJ2-3, with 8 bases aligning to TRBD2. V lost 3 bases to trimming and J lost 2 bases; unmatched junction nucleotides: 7. Germline V gene lookup returns CDR1 MNHNS and CDR2 SASEGT. The CDR3 sequence is 16 residues long. The chain's CDR3 is CASSDEIAGPTDTQYF. For the CDR3, the DNA is TGTGCCAGCAGTGACGAGATAGCGGGACCCACAGATACGCAGTATTTT.

The chain joins TRBV11-2 to TRBJ2-3; weak D call: TRBD1 (5 bases). The germline V gene has CDR1 SGHAT and CDR2 FQNNGV. Between the trimmed V and J ends, which lost 2 bases and 4 bases, there was a span of 22 bases. The CDR3 is 18 amino acids. This CDR3 is CASSLRGASLVQADTQYF. DNA of the CDR3: TGTGCCAGCAGCTTAAGGGGCGCATCGCTAGTGCAGGCAGATACGCAGTATTTT.

The rearrangement uses TRBV25-1 and TRBJ1-1; no clear D gene. CDR1 is MGHDK, CDR2 SYGVNS, per germline. Trimming pared 4 bases from V and 3 bases from J, leaving 15 bases between. This CDR3 is built from 15 residues. The CDR3 protein is CASSVSIGQYTEAFF. CDR3 DNA sequence: TGTGCCAGCAGTGTCAGTATTGGGCAGTACACTGAAGCTTTCTTT.

The chain joins TRBV27 to TRBJ2-7; D is perhaps TRBD2 (5 bases). Germline-derived CDR1 and CDR2 are MNHEY and SMNVEV (reference sequence). CDR3 size: 13 residues. V gave up 5 bases and J gave up 9 bases, with 17 bases separating them. For the CDR3, the DNA is TGTGCCAGCAGTCCTGACTACCTAGGCGTGCAGTACTTC. Protein product: CASSPDYLGVQYF.

The V gene is TRBV2, the J gene TRBJ2-1, with TRBD2 identical over 11 bases. V dropped 2 bases and J dropped 9; count of bases not matched to a gene: 6. CDR3 size: 15 residues. CDR1 and CDR2 (germline): SNHLY, FYNNEI. Here the CDR3 DNA reads TGTGCCAGCAGTGAATTCGGGACTAGCGGTGGTGAGCAGTTCTTC. It codes for CASSEFGTSGGEQFF.

The chain has TRBV2 and TRBJ1-2; 7 positions match TRBD1. J gave up 5 bases and V 10 bases, and 7 bases lay outside the gene matches. Germline V gives CDR1 SNHLY, CDR2 FYNNEI. The CDR3 is 12 residues long. CDR3 residues: CATKRGPYGYTF. The CDR3 bases are TGTGCCACCAAAAGGGGGCCGTATGGCTACACCTTC.

The gene calls are TRBV28 and TRBJ1-2, with unresolved D. This CDR3 region has 12 residues. CDR1 is MDHEN, CDR2 SYDVKM, per germline. V was trimmed by 6 bases and J by 8 bases, leaving 13 bases between them. The CDR3 sequence: CASRLLGSGYTF. CDR3 nucleotides: TGTGCCAGCAGGCTCCTAGGATCCGGCTACACCTTC.

The V gene is TRBV19, the J gene TRBJ1-5; 7 bases map to TRBD1. Per germline, CDR1 LNHDA and CDR2 SQIVND (reference sequence). The V and J ends lost 9 bases and 0 bases, in that order; junction bases with no gene match: 5. The CDR3 consists of 14 residues. The CDR3 sequence: CASETGNSNQPQHF. The CDR3 DNA is TGTGCCAGCGAGACAGGGAATAGCAATCAGCCCCAGCATTTT.

The V and J genes are TRBV14 and TRBJ2-2, with 8 bases matching TRBD1. After removal of 4 bases from V and 1 base from J, the junction contained 5 bases not matched to a gene. CDR3 length: 16 residues. Germline V gene lookup returns CDR1 SGHDN and CDR2 FVKESK. CDR3 region: CASSRQDRGNTGELFF. CDR3 nucleotides: TGTGCCAGCAGCCGGCAAGACAGGGGGAACACCGGGGAGCTGTTTTTT.

The sample holds a few counts of this clone. V usage is TRBV29-1 and J usage is TRBJ2-1; 8 nucleotides align to TRBD2. The CDR3 consists of 13 residues. The V gene end was trimmed by 4 bases and the J gene end by 1 base; junction bases not matched to a gene: 0. Germline V gene data show CDR1 as SQVTM and CDR2 as ANQGSEA. This CDR3 is CSVAGGSYNEQFF. CDR3 in DNA: TGCAGCGTTGCGGGGGGGTCCTACAATGAGCAGTTCTTC.

In its sample, this clone was seen once. This CDR3 reads CASSQDRNQPQHF. Here the CDR3 DNA reads TGTGCCAGCAGCCAGGACAGAAATCAGCCCCAGCATTTT. The chain combines TRBV7-8 with TRBJ1-5; perhaps TRBD1 as D (6 bases). This CDR3 is 13 amino acids long. The ends were cut back, 5 bases at V and 4 bases at J, with 9 bases in the middle. Looked up from germline, CDR1 is SGHVS and CDR2 is FQNEAQ.

The CDR3 here is CASSDNSGANVLTF. The CDR3 DNA reads as TGTGCCAGCAGTGACAACTCTGGGGCCAACGTCCTGACTTTC. The V gene is TRBV6-1, the J gene TRBJ2-6; no definite D call. V was clipped by 3 bases and J by 0 bases, with 3 bases between them. Germline V gene data show CDR1 as MNHNS and CDR2 as SASEGT. The CDR3 totals 14 residues.

The CDR3 is CASSLEIRETYNEQFF. CDR3 nucleotides: TGTGCCAGCAGCCTGGAGATCAGGGAAACCTACAATGAGCAGTTCTTC. The rearrangement uses TRBV7-3 and TRBJ2-1; possibly TRBD1 for D (5 bases). The germline V and J ends were trimmed by 5 bases and 2 bases, with 16 bases remaining between them. CDR3 length: 16 residues. Germline V lookup: CDR1 SGHTA, CDR2 FQGTGA. The full variable domain, in which reference TRBV7-3 and TRBJ2-1 provide the parts outside the CDR3, is GAGVSQTPSNKVTEKGKYVELRCDPISGHTALYWYRQSLGQGPEFLIYFQGTGAADDSGLPNDRFFAVRPEGSVSTLKIQRTERGDSAVYLCASSLEIRETYNEQFFGPGTRLTVL.